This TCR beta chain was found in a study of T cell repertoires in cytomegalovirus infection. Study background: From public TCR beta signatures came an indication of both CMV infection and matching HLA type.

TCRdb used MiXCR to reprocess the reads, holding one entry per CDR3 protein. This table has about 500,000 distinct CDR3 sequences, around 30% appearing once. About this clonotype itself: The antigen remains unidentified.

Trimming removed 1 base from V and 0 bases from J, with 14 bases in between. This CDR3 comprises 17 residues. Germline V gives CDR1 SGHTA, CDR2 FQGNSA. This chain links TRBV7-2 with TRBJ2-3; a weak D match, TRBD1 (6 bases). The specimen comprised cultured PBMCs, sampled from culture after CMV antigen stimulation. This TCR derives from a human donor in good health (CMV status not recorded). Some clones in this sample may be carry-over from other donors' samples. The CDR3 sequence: CASSLVRGQSSTDTQYF. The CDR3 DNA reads TGTGCCAGCAGCTTAGTTAGGGGACAATCTAGCACAGATACGCAGTATTTT.